These 23 T cell receptor beta chains share one sample of origin, sequenced in a study of T cells in Graves' hyperthyroidism and ophthalmopathy. RNA transcripts were the template for amplifying TCR beta CDR3 regions. Initially, a first-round RT-PCR of the TCR CDR3 employed the HTBI primer set. TCRdb used MiXCR to reprocess the multiplex PCR reads, holding one entry per CDR3 protein. The repertoire has approximately 480,000 distinct CDR3 sequences, less than 25% of them found once; the top ten carry approximately 25%. Sequencing was done on a sample of blood. The receptors derive from a man in his late teens or twenties with Graves' hyperthyroidism.

This clonotype was found many times. The V gene is TRBV19, the J gene TRBJ1-2; a possible D gene is TRBD1 (5 bases). The CDR3 is 14 amino acids. V was cut by 5 bases and J by 5 bases, with 15 bases left in between. CDR1 and CDR2 from the germline V gene are LNHDA and SQIVND (reference sequence). The CDR3 sequence: CASSSPRDGYGYTF. Written as DNA, the CDR3 is TGTGCCAGTAGTTCCCCTCGGGACGGTTATGGCTACACCTTC.

This clonotype has ten or more counts. The rearrangement uses TRBV5-1 and TRBJ2-7, with TRBD1 as a possible D gene (6 bases). The CDR3 has 15 amino acids. CDR1 and CDR2 (germline): SGHRS, YFSETQ. The V and J ends lost 4 bases and 0 bases respectively, with 14 bases between them. The CDR3 sequence: CASSLTGLSSYEQYF. The CDR3, as DNA: TGCGCCAGCAGCCTGACAGGACTCAGCTCCTACGAGCAGTACTTC.

Many counts were recorded for this clonotype. The CDR3 protein is CASSQDQLQTYAETQYF. The CDR3 DNA sequence: TGCGCCAGCAGCCAAGATCAGCTACAGACTTATGCAGAGACCCAGTACTTC. This chain uses TRBV4-1 with TRBJ2-5, with D unclear. The CDR3 covers 17 residues. Germline V gene data show CDR1 as MGHRA and CDR2 as YSYEKL. V dropped 0 bases and J dropped 4 bases, with 18 bases sitting between them.

The chain has TRBV6-2 or TRBV6-3 and TRBJ2-2; D perhaps matches TRBD2 (6 bases). Germline values: CDR1 MNHEY, CDR2 SVGEGT. This CDR3 contains 19 residues. V shed 0 bases and J shed 5 bases, with 22 bases lying between them. The CDR3 reads CASSYSRQGLGLGTGELFF. The DNA for the CDR3 is TGTGCCAGCAGTTACTCGCGGCAGGGACTGGGGTTGGGAACCGGGGAGCTGTTTTTT.

In its sample, this clonotype was seen many times. The chain carries TRBV12-3 or TRBV12-4 and TRBJ2-6; tentatively, D is TRBD1 (5 bases). This CDR3 has 15 amino acids. Trimming took 6 bases from V and 1 from J, leaving 10 bases between them. CDR3 sequence (DNA): TGTGCCAGCAGGTATCGACAGTCTGGGGCCAACGTCCTGACTTTC. This gives the protein CASRYRQSGANVLTF.

This clonotype was found many times. The rearrangement uses TRBV19 and TRBJ1-5; D remains ambiguous. The V and J ends lost 8 bases and 1 base respectively, with 12 bases between them. This CDR3 comprises 14 residues. Germline CDR1 LNHDA, CDR2 SQIVND (reference sequence). The CDR3 protein is CASSTLRSNQPQHF. The CDR3, as DNA: TGTGCCAGTTCAACCCTTCGGAGCAATCAGCCCCAGCATTTT.

The chain links TRBV7-6 to TRBJ2-2; 9 bases align to TRBD1. V was clipped by 5 bases and J by 3 bases; unmatched bases: 7. The CDR3 totals 16 residues. Germline CDR1 reads SGHVS; CDR2 reads FNYEAQ. The CDR3 nucleotides read TGTGCCAGCAGCCCCTGGACAGGGGTGGACACCGGGGAGCTGTTTTTT. This encodes CASSPWTGVDTGELFF.

This clonotype has ten or more counts. The gene calls are TRBV27 and TRBJ1-5; 7 bases match TRBD1. V shed 6 bases and J 5 bases; nucleotides not matched to a gene: 7. Per germline, CDR1 MNHEY and CDR2 SMNVEV (reference sequence). The CDR3 contains 14 residues. This CDR3 is CASSLTGNHQPQHF. In DNA, the CDR3 is TGTGCCAGCAGCCTGACAGGGAACCATCAGCCCCAGCATTTT.

This clonotype was seen only a few times. The rearrangement links TRBV13 to TRBJ2-7; D might be TRBD1 (7 bases). Trimming took off 3 bases at V and 5 bases at J, with 17 bases between the two ends. This CDR3 is built from 15 residues. Per germline, CDR1 PRHDT and CDR2 FYEKMQ (reference sequence). CDR3 nucleotides: TGTGCCAGCAGCTTGCAGGGGGACTGGAAGGACGAGCAGTACTTC. This codes for CASSLQGDWKDEQYF.

This clonotype occurred once. The rearrangement uses TRBV28 and TRBJ2-5, with D possibly being TRBD2 (5 bases). V was pared by 6 bases and J by 4 bases, with 15 bases between. The CDR3 contains 14 residues. Germline V gene data show CDR1 as MDHEN and CDR2 as SYDVKM. DNA for the CDR3: TGTGCCAGCAGCCCCCTCCGAGGGTCAGAGACCCAGTACTTC. This gives the protein CASSPLRGSETQYF.

V gene TRBV12-3 or TRBV12-4 combines with J gene TRBJ2-3; possible D gene TRBD1, 5 bases. V lost 8 bases, J lost 0 bases, and 9 bases lay in between. The CDR3 length is 13 residues. CDR3 bases: TGTGCCAGCGGGGCCTCTAGCACAGATACGCAGTATTTT. Amino acid sequence: CASGASSTDTQYF.

This clonotype was seen at least ten times. This rearrangement joins TRBV19 to TRBJ1-5; the D is unclear. The CDR3 totals 14 residues. V was clipped by 7 bases and J by 2 bases, with 12 bases between them. CDR1 and CDR2 from the germline V gene are LNHDA and SQIVND (reference sequence). The CDR3, as DNA: TGTGCCAGTAAAGGAAGGGATCGCAATCAGCCCCAGCATTTT. Encoded protein: CASKGRDRNQPQHF.

This clonotype showed up many times. V gene TRBV6-2 or TRBV6-3 combines with J gene TRBJ2-2, with TRBD1 matching over 8 bases. V was clipped by 4 bases and J by 2 bases; unmatched bases: 12. The germline V gene has CDR1 MNHEY and CDR2 SVGEGT. The CDR3 loop spans 18 amino acids. The CDR3 DNA follows: TGTGCCAGCAGTTGGCAGCGACAGGGGCATGTAAACACCGGGGAGCTGTTTTTT. It is translated as CASSWQRQGHVNTGELFF.

This clonotype was seen only a few times. The chain carries TRBV18 and TRBJ1-3, with TRBD1 as a possible D gene (5 bases). CDR1 KGHSH and CDR2 LQKENI come from the germline V gene. With 5 bases removed from V and 8 bases from J, the gap between germline ends came to 19 bases. There are 15 residues in the CDR3. CDR3 in amino acids: CASSEQRGTPDTIYF. As DNA, the CDR3 is TGTGCCAGCTCAGAGCAAAGAGGGACCCCGGACACCATATATTTT.

This clonotype was counted many times. This sequence joins TRBV12-3 or TRBV12-4 and TRBJ2-6, with D possibly being TRBD1 (6 bases). The ends were cut back, 3 bases at V and 0 bases at J, with 9 bases in the middle. This CDR3 spans 16 amino acids. The CDR3 spells CASSFADSSGANVLTF. DNA for the CDR3: TGTGCCAGCAGTTTCGCGGACAGCTCTGGGGCCAACGTCCTGACTTTC.

In its sample, this clonotype was seen many times. V is TRBV6-5 and J is TRBJ1-1; 9 bases are shared with TRBD1. The CDR3 is made up of 15 amino acids. The germline V gene encodes CDR1 MNHEY and CDR2 SVGAGI. With 6 bases clipped from V and 4 bases from J, the junction kept 9 bases outside the gene matches. In DNA, the CDR3 is TGTGCCAGCAGCACCTGGACAGGGGTGGGCACTGAAGCTTTCTTT. It encodes CASSTWTGVGTEAFF.

This clonotype was found many times. One end of the junction fails to match germline, which may point to a read error. CDR3 amino acids: CASSLGAGNTIYF. CDR3 coding DNA: TGTGCCAGCAGTTTAGGCGCTGGAAACACCATATATTTT. The genes are TRBV11-2 and TRBJ1-3, with D uncertain. The CDR3 consists of 13 residues. The V gene's germline CDR1 is SGHAT and CDR2 FQNNGV.

The chain recombines TRBV20-1 with TRBJ1-1, with D unresolved. From germline, CDR1 is DFQATT and CDR2 SNEGSKA (reference sequence). This CDR3 has 12 residues. The V gene lost 6 bases and the J gene lost 1 base, with 9 bases spanning the gap. CDR3 DNA sequence: TGCAGTGCCAGTGTCGGGAACACTGAAGCTTTCTTT. Translated, it gives CSASVGNTEAFF.

This clonotype was seen at least ten times. For the CDR3, the DNA is TGTGCCTCAGGGGGTTCTAATCAGCCCCAGCATTTT. It codes for CASGGSNQPQHF. The chain combines TRBV2 with TRBJ1-5; TRBD1 matches at 7 bases. J lost 4 bases, V lost 11 bases, and 5 bases had no gene match. CDR1 is SNHLY and CDR2 is FYNNEI in the germline V gene. This CDR3 spans 12 amino acids.

As regards this clonotype: A single base separates this from a much larger clone, so it may be a read error. This chain joins TRBV28 and TRBJ1-1; the D gene is possibly TRBD1 (5 bases). The CDR3 has 13 residues. Germline CDR1 and CDR2: MDHEN and SYDVKM. The CDR3 sequence is CDSRVRGNTEAFF. The CDR3 DNA reads as TGTGACAGCAGGGTTCGGGGGAACACTGAAGCTTTCTTT.

This clonotype was counted between two and nine times. J is TRBJ1-2 and V is TRBV12-3 or TRBV12-4; no definite D call. This CDR3 is built from 14 residues. This CDR3 is CAIDPAAVNYGYTF. In nucleotides, the CDR3 is TGTGCAATCGACCCCGCCGCCGTTAACTATGGCTACACCTTC.

This clonotype occurred many times. This sequence joins TRBV12-3 or TRBV12-4 and TRBJ2-7; TRBD1 aligns across 8 bases. CDR3 length: 14 residues. V trimming: 1 base; J trimming: 5 bases; junction bases outside the gene matches: 4. The CDR3 spells CASSLGQGHHEQYF. The CDR3 region has the DNA TGTGCCAGCAGTTTAGGACAGGGGCACCACGAGCAGTACTTC.

This chain joins TRBV6-1 and TRBJ2-5, with 7 bases that match TRBD1. CDR1 and CDR2 from the germline V gene are MNHNS and SASEGT. The CDR3 covers 14 residues. V trimming: 9 bases; J trimming: 3 bases; junction bases outside the gene matches: 10. CDR3 in amino acids: CARNRTGSEETQYF. CDR3 in DNA: TGTGCCAGAAACCGGACAGGCTCCGAAGAGACCCAGTACTTC.